This T cell receptor (beta chain) was captured by sequencing in a study of technical replicates of blood from a few donors (dated by TCRdb to 2017 to 2019). For this chain, trimming is 4 bases at the V end and 6 bases at the J end, and the number of junction bases without a gene match is 3. The CDR3 spans 14 residues, from the cysteine through the phenylalanine. The CDR3 DNA has 42 bases and is translated from base 1. CDR1 and CDR2, per the germline V gene (reference sequence), are SGHNT and YYREEE. In the case of this clone: This clone's antigen is unknown. One base away there is no much larger clone; base qualities are not given.

Libraries were made using the immunoSEQ multiplex PCR assay. Imported from immuneACCESS, the table was reduced by TCRdb to in-frame sequences with V and J called. These copies leave out some clones; in studies compared against another copy, an unresolved V gene accounts for under half, and the cause of the remainder is not known. The sample has tens of thousands of clones on record, over 95% of them singletons. The top ten clonotypes cover approximately 0.21% of the sample. The V and J genes are TRBV5-4 and TRBJ1-5; 11 central bases correspond to TRBD1. The source of this sequence is a human donor in good health. The source material was T cells isolated from PBMCs. The sequenced DNA is TGTGCCAGCAGCCCGGACAGGGGGCCTCAGCCCCAGCATTTT. This is translated as CASSPDRGPQPQHF.